The rows below give T cell receptor beta chains drawn from one sample of a study of kidney transplant recipient with SARS-CoV-2 infection. Via MiXCR, TCRdb re-called the reads, giving one row per CDR3 protein. The sample lists fewer than 250,000 distinct CDR3 sequences; under 30% were seen once. The source was a blood sample, collected at baseline and on day 111 from a kidney transplant recipient. The receptors shown here come from a male patient in his 30s who had COVID-19 and was a kidney transplant recipient. Some T cells may possibly be graft donor cells. Each CDR3 is given with its conserved first and last residue. The D gene is left open where the match is weak. The listing skips clone size in some rows; elsewhere it reads once, few, many or a size class.

V	D	J	size	DNA	CDR3
TRBV13	TRBD1	TRBJ1-2	many	TGTGCCAGCAGCCACGGGACAGGGCCCTCGGGAGGCTACACCTTC	CASSHGTGPSGGYTF
TRBV27	NA	TRBJ2-7	many	TGTGCCAGCAGTTTACACCCGGGCGAGCAGTACTTC	CASSLHPGEQYF
TRBV20-1	NA	TRBJ1-2	many	TGCAGTGCTAGAGACTCTAAACGGGGGTCTGGCTACACCTTC	CSARDSKRGSGYTF
TRBV6-5	NA	TRBJ2-2	many	TGTGCCAGCAGCGGCCGGGTAGCGGTAAACACCGGGGAGCTGTTTTTT	CASSGRVAVNTGELFF
TRBV12-3/TRBV12-4	NA	TRBJ2-7	many	TGTGCCAGCAGTTTATCTGGCGGGTCCTCCTACGAGCAGTACTTC	CASSLSGGSSYEQYF
TRBV30	NA	TRBJ1-2	many	TGTGCCTGGCCGTGCACGCGTTATAGAAAGACCTATGGCTACACCTTC	CAWPCTRYRKTYGYTF
TRBV5-1	NA	TRBJ1-1	many	TGCGCCAGCAGCTTGGCCGGAACAGTTGAAGCTTTCTTT	CASSLAGTVEAFF
TRBV19	NA	TRBJ1-2	many	TGTGCCAGTAGTGTCCAGACAGGAAACACCTATGGCTACACCTTC	CASSVQTGNTYGYTF
TRBV20-1	NA	TRBJ1-1	NA	TGCAGTGCTAGTAACAGTAGACGGATTGGTGAAGCTTTCTTT	CSASNSRRIGEAFF
TRBV5-3	NA	TRBJ1-2	many	TGTGCCAGACGACGCGGAGTGGTGAGAAAGACCTATGGCTACACCTTC	CARRRGVVRKTYGYTF
TRBV20-1	TRBD1	TRBJ1-2	NA	TGCAGTGCTAGTAACCGGGGACAGGGTGACTATGGCTACACCTTC	CSASNRGQGDYGYTF
TRBV3-1	TRBD2	TRBJ2-5	many	TGTGCCAGCAGCAGGACCGGGACTATGCAAGAGACCCAGTACTTC	CASSRTGTMQETQYF
TRBV7-6	NA	TRBJ2-1	few	TGTGCCAGCAGCTTAGAGGTCCGGGGTGAGCAGTTCTTC	CASSLEVRGEQFF
TRBV7-4	NA	TRBJ1-2	many	TGTGCCAGCAGCGGAACTAATTCAGCTCGAAAGACCTATGGCTACACCTTC	CASSGTNSARKTYGYTF
TRBV28	NA	TRBJ1-2	many	TGTGCCGCACGGAGGGCCAACTATGGCTACACCTTC	CAARRANYGYTF
TRBV20-1	NA	TRBJ1-2	many	TGCAGTGCTAGTTATATACCCCTGGGAGGCTACACCTTC	CSASYIPLGGYTF
TRBV28	NA	TRBJ2-3	NA	TGTGCCAGCAGTTGGAGGGATACGCAGTATTTT	CASSWRDTQYF
TRBV6-5	TRBD1	TRBJ1-6	many	TGTGCCAGCAGTTTTGCGGGACAGGGGAGCTCCTATAATTCACCCCTCCACTTT	CASSFAGQGSSYNSPLHF
TRBV30	NA	TRBJ1-5	many	TGTGCCTGGAGTGTGGGTCCACGTCAGCCCCAGCATTTT	CAWSVGPRQPQHF
TRBV24-1	NA	TRBJ1-2	NA	TGTGCCACCAGTCTTGCGCTTAGTACCAGAAAGACCTATGGCTACACCTTC	CATSLALSTRKTYGYTF
TRBV24-1	TRBD2	TRBJ2-1	few	TGTGCCACCACTAGCGGCTCCAATGAGCAGTTCTTC	CATTSGSNEQFF
TRBV7-8	NA	TRBJ1-2	many	TGTGCCAGCAGCGCGAAAACGTTTACCCGAAAGACCTATGGCTACACCTTC	CASSAKTFTRKTYGYTF
TRBV9	TRBD1	TRBJ2-7	many	TGTGCCAGCAGCCTAGGACAGGGGTCGATGGGAATATACGAGCAGTACTTC	CASSLGQGSMGIYEQYF
TRBV3-1	TRBD2	TRBJ2-3	few	TGTGCCAGCAGCCCCGGACTAGCGGGGGGAAATAGAGATACGCAGTATTTT	CASSPGLAGGNRDTQYF
TRBV28	TRBD2	TRBJ2-1	NA	TGTGCCAGCAGCTCCCTAGCGGGAGGGCCCAATGAGCAGTTCTTC	CASSSLAGGPNEQFF
TRBV18	TRBD1	TRBJ1-5	many	TGTGCCAGCTCAAAAGACGACACAGGGGGCGGACAGCCCCAGCATTTT	CASSKDDTGGGQPQHF
TRBV28	NA	TRBJ2-1	many	TGTGCCAGCAGTTTATCCAAATACAATGAGCAGTTCTTC	CASSLSKYNEQFF
TRBV2	TRBD1	TRBJ2-7	many	TGTGCCAGCCGGAGACAGGGGTCCGAGCAGTACTTC	CASRRQGSEQYF
TRBV7-6	NA	TRBJ2-3	NA	TGTGCCAGCAGCCCAATCCGCGGGGATACGCAGTATTTT	CASSPIRGDTQYF
TRBV7-9	NA	TRBJ2-5	many	TGTGCCAGCAGCACTTCGGTGGGGACCCAGTACTTC	CASSTSVGTQYF
TRBV15	NA	TRBJ1-2	many	TGTGCCACCAGCTGCGCCAAAAGGTGTGGAAAGACCTATGGCTACACCTTC	CATSCAKRCGKTYGYTF
TRBV6-2/TRBV6-3	TRBD1	TRBJ2-7	many	TGTGCCAGCAGATTCCCGGGACAGGGGATCTACGAGCAGTACTTC	CASRFPGQGIYEQYF
TRBV20-1	NA	TRBJ2-1	many	TGCAGTGCTAGCGGGAGTAGTAACTATGAGCAGTTCTTC	CSASGSSNYEQFF
TRBV7-9	NA	TRBJ2-3	few	TGTGCCAGCCTCAACAGTGCAGATACGCAGTATTTT	CASLNSADTQYF
TRBV3-1	NA	TRBJ2-2	many	TGTGCCAGCAGCAACGTAGTTCCCATTTCAGGCTTGACCGGGGAGCTGTTTTTT	CASSNVVPISGLTGELFF
TRBV12-3/TRBV12-4	NA	TRBJ1-2	many	TGTGCCAGCAGTTTGGAAGGGAATTATGGCTACACCTTC	CASSLEGNYGYTF
TRBV6-2/TRBV6-3	NA	TRBJ1-5	many	TGTGCCAGCAGTGGGGACGTTGGTCAGCCCCAGCATTTT	CASSGDVGQPQHF
TRBV18	NA	TRBJ2-5	many	TGTGCCAGCTCACCCTTTTTGGGGGAGACCCAGTACTTC	CASSPFLGETQYF
TRBV7-6	NA	TRBJ1-2	NA	TGTGCCAGCGGCGGGCGTGCTGAATCTCGAAAGACCTATGGCTACACCTTC	CASGGRAESRKTYGYTF
TRBV20-1	NA	TRBJ2-7	many	TGCAGTGCTAACGGGGGTAGGTCCTACGAGCAGTACTTC	CSANGGRSYEQYF
TRBV6-6	NA	TRBJ2-5	NA	TGTGCCAGCAGTTACCTGGGGGGCCGAGAGACCCAGTACTTC	CASSYLGGRETQYF
TRBV7-8	NA	TRBJ1-2	many	TGTGCCAGCAGCGCCTATGCGTTTACCCGAAAGACCTATGGCTACACCTTC	CASSAYAFTRKTYGYTF
TRBV5-8	TRBD1	TRBJ1-2	NA	TGTGCCAGCAGCTTGTGGGAGGACAGGTTTACGCCTAACTATGGCTACACCTTC	CASSLWEDRFTPNYGYTF
TRBV20-1	NA	TRBJ1-3	NA	TGCAGTGCTAGACATCCGAACCTGTGGAACACCATATATTTT	CSARHPNLWNTIYF
TRBV19	NA	TRBJ1-6	few	TGTGCCAGTAGTAAGGGGAACAGGGATGGTTCACCCCTCCACTTT	CASSKGNRDGSPLHF
TRBV14	TRBD1	TRBJ1-6	many	TGTGCCAGCAGCCTTATGGACAGGCATTCACCCCTCCACTTT	CASSLMDRHSPLHF
TRBV5-5	NA	TRBJ1-2	many	TGTGCCAGCCACCTGGATGTCTCGCGAAAGACCTATGGCTACACCTTC	CASHLDVSRKTYGYTF